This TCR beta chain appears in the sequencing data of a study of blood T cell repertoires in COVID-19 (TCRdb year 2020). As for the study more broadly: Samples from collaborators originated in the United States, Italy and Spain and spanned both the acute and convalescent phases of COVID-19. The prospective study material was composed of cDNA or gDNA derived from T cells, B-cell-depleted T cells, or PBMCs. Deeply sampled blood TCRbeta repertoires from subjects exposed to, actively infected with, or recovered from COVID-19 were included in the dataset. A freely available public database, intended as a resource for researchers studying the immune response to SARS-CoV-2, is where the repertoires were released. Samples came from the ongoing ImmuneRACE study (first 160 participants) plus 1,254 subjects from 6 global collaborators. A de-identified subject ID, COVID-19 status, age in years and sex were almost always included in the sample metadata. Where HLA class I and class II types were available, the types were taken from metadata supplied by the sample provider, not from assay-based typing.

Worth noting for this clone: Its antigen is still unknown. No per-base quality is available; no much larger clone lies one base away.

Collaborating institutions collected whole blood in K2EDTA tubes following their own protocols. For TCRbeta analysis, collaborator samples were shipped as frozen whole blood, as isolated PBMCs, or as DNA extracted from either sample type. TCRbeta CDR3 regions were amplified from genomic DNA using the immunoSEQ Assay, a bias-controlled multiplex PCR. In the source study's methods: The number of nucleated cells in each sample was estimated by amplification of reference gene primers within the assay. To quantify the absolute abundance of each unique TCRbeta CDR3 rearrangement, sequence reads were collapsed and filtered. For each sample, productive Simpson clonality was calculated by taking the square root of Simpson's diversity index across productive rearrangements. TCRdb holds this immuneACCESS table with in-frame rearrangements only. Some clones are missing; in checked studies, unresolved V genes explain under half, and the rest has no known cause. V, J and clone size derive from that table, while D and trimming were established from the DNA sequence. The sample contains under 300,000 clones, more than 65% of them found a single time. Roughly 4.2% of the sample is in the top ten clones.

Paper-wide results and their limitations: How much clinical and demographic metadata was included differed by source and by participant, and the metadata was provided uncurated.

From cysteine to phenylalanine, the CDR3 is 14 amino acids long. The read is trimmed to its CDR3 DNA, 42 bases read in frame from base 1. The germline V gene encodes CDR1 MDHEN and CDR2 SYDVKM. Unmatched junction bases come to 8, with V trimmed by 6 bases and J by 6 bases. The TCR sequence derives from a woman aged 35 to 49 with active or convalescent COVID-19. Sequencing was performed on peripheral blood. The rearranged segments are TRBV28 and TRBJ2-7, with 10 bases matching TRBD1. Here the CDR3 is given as CASSPGTGVGEQYF. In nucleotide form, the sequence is TGTGCCAGCAGCCCCGGGACAGGGGTTGGCGAGCAGTACTTC.